This passage covers 27 T cell receptor beta chains from one sample sequenced in a study of T cell repertoires in aging, cancer and after chemotherapy. Peripheral blood genomic DNA, not sorted cells or RNA, was the template. Multiplex touch-down PCR with TRB-A/B primers amplified rearranged V-D-J TRB sequences. One entry per CDR3 protein, called by TCRdb with MiXCR from the multiplex PCR reads. Among about 1,000 distinct CDR3 sequences listed, roughly 20% were seen once. Sample: blood. These receptors all come from a human donor with a solid tumor.

By frequency in the sample, this clonotype is large. The rearrangement links TRBV6-1 to TRBJ2-1; D is unclear. The V gene lost 7 bases and the J gene lost 8 bases, with 9 bases spanning the gap. The germline gives CDR1 MNHNS, CDR2 SASEGT. The CDR3 has 11 amino acids. For the CDR3, the DNA is TGTGCCAGCAAGTGGTTTGATGAGCAGTTCTTC. Encoded protein: CASKWFDEQFF.

By proportion, this clonotype is large. CDR3: CATSLLRGGTEAFF. For the CDR3, the DNA is TGTGCCACCAGCTTACTGAGAGGGGGCACTGAAGCTTTCTTT. The chain recombines TRBV15 with TRBJ1-1; possible D gene TRBD1, 6 bases. Trimming pared 5 bases from V and 4 bases from J, leaving 14 bases between. The CDR3 totals 14 residues. Germline loops: CDR1 LNHNV, CDR2 YYDKDF (reference sequence).

This clonotype has more than one count but fewer than ten. This chain links TRBV11-3 with TRBJ1-5, with a possible D match to TRBD1 (6 bases). Between the trimmed V and J ends, which lost 0 bases and 5 bases, there was a span of 20 bases. This CDR3 spans 18 amino acids. Germline V gives CDR1 SGHNT, CDR2 YENEEA. CDR3 sequence: CASSLEGPAGGRDQPQHF. CDR3 DNA sequence: TGTGCCAGCAGCTTAGAGGGCCCCGCGGGGGGGCGGGATCAGCCCCAGCATTTT.

The chain is built from TRBV5-1 and TRBJ1-1; D may be TRBD1 (5 bases). The CDR3 consists of 14 residues. CDR1 and CDR2 from the germline V gene are SGHRS and YFSETQ. V was trimmed by 5 bases and J by 0 bases, leaving 11 bases between them. The CDR3 here is CASRSGTVNTEAFF. The CDR3, as DNA: TGCGCCAGCAGATCCGGGACGGTGAACACTGAAGCTTTCTTT.

This clonotype has a handful of counts. V gene TRBV5-1 combines with J gene TRBJ2-7, with 7 positions matching TRBD1. V was pared by 4 bases and J by 6 bases, with 13 bases of the junction left unmatched. The CDR3 runs 15 residues. Germline V lookup: CDR1 SGHRS, CDR2 YFSETQ. Here the CDR3 reads CASSKDRPLGPEQYF. The CDR3 DNA sequence: TGCGCCAGCAGCAAGGACAGGCCCTTAGGACCCGAGCAGTACTTC.

V and J are TRBV6-1 and TRBJ2-1; 9 bases are a match to TRBD2. Per the germline V gene, CDR1 is MNHNS and CDR2 is SASEGT. This CDR3 spans 16 amino acids. The V and J ends lost 0 bases and 6 bases, in that order; junction bases with no gene match: 6. In DNA form, the CDR3 reads TGTGCCAGCAGTGAAGCGCGGGCGGGGGGGCTCAATGAGCAGTTCTTC. Its protein product is CASSEARAGGLNEQFF.

V gene TRBV3-1 combines with J gene TRBJ1-1; D is unresolved. V lost 4 bases and J 1 base, leaving 16 bases between the germline ends. The CDR3 loop spans 16 amino acids. Germline values: CDR1 LGHDT, CDR2 YNNKEL (reference sequence). As DNA, the CDR3 is TGTGCCAGCAGCCTAGAACTACGGATGGCGAACACTGAAGCTTTCTTT. Translation: CASSLELRMANTEAFF.

This clonotype was counted between two and nine times. The chain combines TRBV20-1 with TRBJ2-1; unclear D gene. CDR3 length: 11 residues. CDR1 and CDR2 (germline): DFQATT, SNEGSKA (reference sequence). Trimming cost V 7 bases and J 3 bases, with 7 bases left between them. DNA of the CDR3: TGCAGTGTTGCAGTCTACAATGAGCAGTTCTTC. As protein: CSVAVYNEQFF.

By proportion, this clonotype is medium-sized (0.01 to 0.1%). This chain joins TRBV5-6 and TRBJ2-7, with 13 bases fitting TRBD2. Germline trimming cut 1 base from V and 5 bases from J; bases unmatched to any gene: 3. Germline CDR1 and CDR2: SGHDT and YYEEEE. CDR3 size: 15 residues. Written as DNA, the CDR3 is TGTGCCAGCAGCTTGACTAGCGGGGGGGCCGACGAGCAGTACTTC. Protein product: CASSLTSGGADEQYF.

The V call is TRBV25-1, the J call TRBJ1-2; D is undetermined. Between the trimmed V and J ends, which lost 2 bases and 2 bases, there was a span of 9 bases. Germline CDR1 MGHDK, CDR2 SYGVNS. The CDR3 is made up of 14 amino acids. CDR3 coding DNA: TGTGCCAGCAGTGAACCCCCGGGGAACTATGGCTACACCTTC. Protein sequence: CASSEPPGNYGYTF.

The chain recombines TRBV19 with TRBJ2-1, with D perhaps TRBD1 (6 bases). This CDR3 has 13 residues. Per germline, CDR1 LNHDA and CDR2 SQIVND (reference sequence). V was cut by 7 bases and J by 5 bases, with 12 bases left in between. The CDR3 here is CASKQTGDNEQFF. As DNA, the CDR3 is TGTGCCAGTAAGCAGACAGGAGACAATGAGCAGTTCTTC. Using reference TRBV19 and TRBJ2-1 for the parts outside the CDR3, the full variable domain is DGGITQSPKYLFRKEGQNVTLSCEQNLNHDAMYWYRQDPGQGLRLIYYSQIVNDFQKGDIAEGYSVSREKKESFPLTVTSAQKNPTAFYLCASKQTGDNEQFFGPGTRLTVL.

This clonotype is classed as medium-sized (0.01 to 0.1%). V and J are TRBV5-1 and TRBJ1-2; the D gene is possibly TRBD1 (5 bases). Trimming stripped 0 bases from V and 8 bases from J, with 17 bases between. Germline V gene data show CDR1 as SGHRS and CDR2 as YFSETQ. This CDR3 has 15 amino acids. The CDR3, as DNA: TGCGCCAGCAGCTTGGTGGAGGGGACGAGGGAGGGCTACACCTTC. Translation: CASSLVEGTREGYTF.

There are a few counts of this clonotype. V gene TRBV20-1 combines with J gene TRBJ1-1; tentative D call: TRBD1 (5 bases). V lost 1 base, J lost 7 bases, and 19 bases lay in between. The germline V gene has CDR1 DFQATT and CDR2 SNEGSKA (reference sequence). This CDR3 region has 15 residues. The CDR3 region is CSARARSTHGGEAFF. CDR3 DNA sequence: TGCAGTGCTAGAGCGAGGAGCACCCATGGGGGTGAAGCTTTCTTT.

This clonotype is medium-sized. The chain carries TRBV6-5 and TRBJ1-2, with D perhaps matching TRBD1 (6 bases). V was pared by 2 bases and J by 5 bases, with 27 bases between. The CDR3 totals 19 residues. Germline lookup yields CDR1 MNHEY and CDR2 SVGAGI. The CDR3 loop reads CASSYGRGDKGYQLYGYTF. The DNA for the CDR3 is TGTGCCAGCAGTTACGGCCGGGGGGACAAAGGGTACCAGTTATATGGCTACACCTTC.

J is TRBJ2-3 and V is TRBV5-4, with 11 bases identical to TRBD2. Germline V gene lookup returns CDR1 SGHNT and CDR2 YYREEE (reference sequence). V dropped 4 bases and J dropped 4; count of bases not matched to a gene: 17. This CDR3 has 19 residues. The CDR3 sequence is CASSQRGLADRIGADTQYF. CDR3 DNA sequence: TGTGCCAGCAGCCAGCGGGGACTAGCGGATCGGATCGGAGCAGATACGCAGTATTTT.

This clonotype was seen more than once but under ten times. This sequence joins TRBV20-1 and TRBJ2-1, with TRBD2 as a possible D gene (6 bases). V was trimmed by 5 bases and J by 2 bases, leaving 16 bases between them. Germline V gives CDR1 DFQATT, CDR2 SNEGSKA (reference sequence). The CDR3 consists of 15 residues. CDR3 residues: CSAPVWRGAYNEQFF. The CDR3 DNA follows: TGCAGTGCTCCCGTGTGGCGGGGAGCCTACAATGAGCAGTTCTTC.

The chain combines TRBV5-1 with TRBJ1-4; D is perhaps TRBD1 (5 bases). The germline gives CDR1 SGHRS, CDR2 YFSETQ. Trimming removed 0 bases from V and 4 bases from J, with 7 bases in between. The CDR3 length is 14 residues. The CDR3 is CASSLGQGNEKLFF. The CDR3 DNA follows: TGCGCCAGCAGCTTGGGTCAGGGTAATGAAAAACTGTTTTTT.

By share, this clonotype ranks as medium-sized. The rearrangement uses TRBV29-1 and TRBJ2-1, with 8 bases fitting TRBD2. The CDR3 spans 15 residues. From germline, CDR1 is SQVTM and CDR2 ANQGSEA. After removal of 6 bases from V and 4 bases from J, the junction contained 11 bases not matched to a gene. The CDR3 is CSVSRGGGRYNEQFF. The CDR3 DNA follows: TGCAGCGTCTCTAGGGGCGGGGGGCGATACAATGAGCAGTTCTTC.

This clonotype has only a few counts. The chain combines TRBV20-1 with TRBJ1-2, with D perhaps matching TRBD1 (6 bases). Germline CDR1 is DFQATT and CDR2 is SNEGSKA (reference sequence). Trimming left V 5 bases short and J 3 bases short, with 16 bases between. This CDR3 has 14 residues. The CDR3 loop is CSAPGATGHYGYTF. DNA for the CDR3: TGCAGTGCTCCGGGCGCCACAGGGCACTATGGCTACACCTTC.

By frequency in the sample, this clonotype is medium-sized. The chain links TRBV6-6 to TRBJ1-4, with TRBD1 as a possible D gene (5 bases). Germline CDR1 is MNHNY and CDR2 is SVGAGI (reference sequence). V was pared by 0 bases and J by 5 bases, with 10 bases between. This CDR3 is built from 15 residues. The CDR3 DNA reads as TGTGCCAGCAGTTACTCTGCAGGGCGAAATGAAAAACTGTTTTTT. Its protein is CASSYSAGRNEKLFF.

By frequency in the sample, this clonotype is large. This chain uses TRBV19 with TRBJ1-6; possibly TRBD1 for D (5 bases). Trimming pared 4 bases from V and 9 bases from J, leaving 16 bases between. CDR1 is LNHDA, CDR2 SQIVND, per germline (reference sequence). The CDR3 extends over 15 amino acids. The CDR3 loop reads CASSRGRDSPSPLHF. The CDR3 bases are TGTGCCAGTAGTAGGGGCCGGGACTCACCTTCACCCCTCCACTTT. The variable domain in full, completed from reference TRBV19 and TRBJ1-6, reads DGGITQSPKYLFRKEGQNVTLSCEQNLNHDAMYWYRQDPGQGLRLIYYSQIVNDFQKGDIAEGYSVSREKKESFPLTVTSAQKNPTAFYLCASSRGRDSPSPLHFGNGTRLTVT.

As concerns this clonotype: One base away lies a much larger clone, so this may be a sequencing read error. V and J are TRBV7-9 and TRBJ2-7; possibly TRBD2 for D (7 bases). V lost 9 bases to trimming and J lost 6 bases, with 24 bases between them. This CDR3 contains 15 residues. In germline, CDR1 is SEHNR, CDR2 FQNEAQ (reference sequence). DNA of the CDR3: TGTGCCAGTAGTAACGGCTTTGGGGGGGCGTCCGAGCAGTACTTC. Translated, it gives CASSNGFGGASEQYF.

CDR3 protein: CASSSSRGDSYNEQFF. The CDR3 DNA reads TGTGCCAGCAGTTCTAGCAGGGGTGACTCCTACAATGAGCAGTTCTTC. This sequence joins TRBV6-4 and TRBJ2-1, with a possible D match to TRBD1 (6 bases). The germline CDR1 and CDR2 sequences are MRHNA and SNTAGT. The CDR3 has 16 amino acids. The germline V and J ends were trimmed by 5 bases and 0 bases, with 14 bases remaining between them.

Written as DNA, the CDR3 is TGTGCCAGCAGTAACAGGGGGCTGGGTAATGAAAAACTGTTTTTT. It encodes CASSNRGLGNEKLFF. This rearrangement joins TRBV27 to TRBJ1-4, with 9 bases aligning to TRBD1. V lost 5 bases and J lost 4; bases outside the gene matches: 5. The CDR3 consists of 15 residues. Germline V gives CDR1 MNHEY, CDR2 SMNVEV (reference sequence). The whole variable domain, remainder taken from reference TRBV27 and TRBJ1-4, is EAQVTQNPRYLITVTGKKLTVTCSQNMNHEYMSWYRQDPGLGLRQIYYSMNVEVTDKGDVPEGYKVSRKEKRNFPLILESPSPNQTSLYFCASSNRGLGNEKLFFGSGTQLSVL.

By share, this clonotype ranks as medium-sized. The J gene is TRBJ1-2, the V gene TRBV5-6; tentative D call: TRBD1 (5 bases). CDR1 is SGHDT and CDR2 is YYEEEE in the germline V gene. The CDR3 runs to 16 residues. V lost 2 bases and J 2 bases, leaving 16 bases between the germline ends. The DNA for the CDR3 is TGTGCCAGCAGCTTTTTGTCTCTGGGACGAAACTATGGCTACACCTTC. This sequence encodes CASSFLSLGRNYGYTF.

In its sample, this clonotype was seen a few times. V usage is TRBV11-2 and J usage is TRBJ2-5, with TRBD2 as a possible D gene (5 bases). V was clipped by 2 bases and J by 4 bases, with 14 bases between them. This CDR3 has 15 residues. From germline, CDR1 is SGHAT and CDR2 FQNNGV. The CDR3 DNA sequence: TGTGCCAGCAGCTTATCGACGGGCGGGTCAGAGACCCAGTACTTC. This translates into CASSLSTGGSETQYF.

This clonotype is judged large (0.1 to 1%). The J gene is TRBJ1-2, the V gene TRBV5-1, with D unresolved. The ends were cut back, 5 bases at V and 4 bases at J, with 18 bases in the middle. Germline V CDR1 and CDR2: SGHRS, YFSETQ. CDR3 length equals 15 residues. For the CDR3, the DNA is TGCGCCAGCAGACCTGACGGGTATCCGTCCTATGGCTACACCTTC. As protein: CASRPDGYPSYGYTF.